This entry is about one T cell receptor beta chain. Its antigen is as yet unknown. PCR amplification relied on 60 Vbeta primers (plus 13 Jbeta primers). In the source study's methods: It was a later analysis that counted roughly 79 million unique TCR beta chains, of which approximately 11 million were shared. Data came from immunoSEQ multiplex PCR; TCRdb stores just in-frame clones and leaves some out. Clonal size and the V and J genes are those of that table, whereas D and trimming came from the DNA. The data contain about 160,000 clones, 71% of them singletons. These data belong to a study of cytomegalovirus exposure and HLA in healthy donors. On the study more broadly: Among over 300 genotyped donors, approximately 80% fell in the Caucasian-associated ancestry cluster.

This CDR3 has 16 amino acids. Germline lookup yields CDR1 SGHTA and CDR2 FQGTGA. The ends were cut back, 5 bases at V and 2 bases at J, with 19 bases in the middle. Overall study findings and caveats: Analyses of presence/absence relied on an assumption of roughly uniform sequencing depth across donors. Previous analysis showed most TCR beta V segments were productive about 87% or about 30% of the time.

Sequencing used PBMCs. The clonotype was recovered from a woman aged 30 to 39 in good health and CMV-seronegative. J is TRBJ2-7 and V is TRBV7-3, with D perhaps matching TRBD2 (7 bases). CDR3 residues: CASSLGGGASPYEQYF. DNA of the CDR3: TGTGCCAGCAGCCTGGGGGGGGGCGCAAGCCCCTACGAGCAGTACTTC.